The 12 T cell receptor beta chains in this list originate from one sample, sequenced in a study of shared clonotypes between healthy human individuals. Only in-frame clones appear in the TCRdb table, and some are missing; sequencing was by immunoSEQ multiplex PCR. The sample gives approximately 500,000 clones, 95% to 97% of which show up once; about 0.064% is in the top ten. The sample was naive CD4+ T cells sorted from blood. Subset meaning: CD45RA+ positively selected. The source of these receptors is a woman in her thirties in good health.

This clone was detected once. The rearrangement uses TRBV10-2 and TRBJ1-4, with no clear D. CDR1 and CDR2 from the germline V gene are WSHSY and SAAADI. This CDR3 has 14 residues. Trimming took 2 bases from V and 0 from J, leaving 4 bases between them. The CDR3 loop reads CASSERSTNEKLFF. CDR3 nucleotide sequence: TGCGCCAGCAGTGAGAGGTCAACTAATGAAAAACTGTTTTTT.

The chain has TRBV5-8 and TRBJ2-7; TRBD1 matches at 9 bases. The CDR3 length is 14 residues. Germline V lookup: CDR1 SGHTS, CDR2 YDEGEE. Germline trimming cut 5 bases from V and 3 bases from J; bases unmatched to any gene: 6. CDR3 in DNA: TGTGCCAGCAGACCTCGGGGACAGGGCTACGAGCAGTACTTC. It specifies CASRPRGQGYEQYF.

The chain couples TRBV6-6 to TRBJ1-6; 7 bases fit TRBD1. The CDR3 loop spans 14 amino acids. Germline V gene data show CDR1 as MNHNY and CDR2 as SVGAGI (reference sequence). J was trimmed by 8 bases and V by 4 bases; bases with no gene match: 5. The CDR3 DNA reads as TGTGCCAGCAGTTTGGACAGGTTTGATTCACCCCTCCACTTT. Translation gives CASSLDRFDSPLHF.

The chain is built from TRBV27 and TRBJ2-1; unclear D gene. This CDR3 contains 15 residues. With 6 bases removed from V and 4 bases from J, the gap between germline ends came to 16 bases. Per germline, CDR1 MNHEY and CDR2 SMNVEV (reference sequence). CDR3 residues: CASRMAAGNYNEQFF. CDR3 coding DNA: TGTGCCAGCAGAATGGCTGCTGGTAATTACAATGAGCAGTTCTTC.

The chain has TRBV6-4 and TRBJ2-5; D unclear. Germline V gene data show CDR1 as MRHNA and CDR2 as SNTAGT. The V end lost 6 bases, the J end lost 2 bases, and 4 bases lay between the germline ends. This CDR3 has 11 amino acids. The DNA of the CDR3 is TGTGCCAGCAGCCATCAAGAGACCCAGTACTTC. It encodes CASSHQETQYF.

As concerns this clone: The same CDR3 is also encoded by other DNA sequences in this sample. This sequence joins TRBV5-4 and TRBJ2-7, with TRBD2 matching 10 bases. Trimming took 3 bases from V and 4 from J; bases not matched to a gene: 4. CDR3 length equals 14 residues. Per the germline V gene, CDR1 is SGHNT and CDR2 is YYREEE (reference sequence). The CDR3 DNA is TGTGCCAGCAGCTCCCCTAGCGGGAGTTACGAGCAGTACTTC. Its protein is CASSSPSGSYEQYF.

The chain is built from TRBV27 and TRBJ2-7, with D tentatively TRBD2 (6 bases). The ends were cut back, 1 base at V and 4 bases at J, with 11 bases in the middle. Germline V gene lookup returns CDR1 MNHEY and CDR2 SMNVEV (reference sequence). The length of the CDR3 is 14 residues. CDR3 loop: CASSLYGSKYEQYF. The DNA for the CDR3 is TGTGCCAGCAGTTTATACGGGAGTAAGTACGAGCAGTACTTC.

The chain uses TRBV6-5 and TRBJ1-1; D unclear. CDR3 length: 14 residues. CDR1 is MNHEY, CDR2 SVGAGI, per germline. V lost 2 bases, J lost 4 bases, and 11 bases lay in between. CDR3 sequence (DNA): TGTGCCAGCAGTTACGAAGGGCAAGTCACTGAAGCTTTCTTT. Its translation is CASSYEGQVTEAFF.

A word on this clone: The sample contains more than one DNA sequence encoding this CDR3. V and J are TRBV7-9 and TRBJ1-5; tentative D call: TRBD1 (5 bases). The CDR3 is made up of 14 amino acids. Between the trimmed V and J ends, which lost 0 bases and 4 bases, there was a span of 7 bases. The germline V gene encodes CDR1 SEHNR and CDR2 FQNEAQ (reference sequence). This CDR3 reads CASSLAGGNQPQHF. The CDR3, as DNA: TGTGCCAGCAGCTTAGCGGGGGGAAATCAGCCCCAGCATTTT.

V usage is TRBV7-9 and J usage is TRBJ2-7; 9 bases line up with TRBD2. J lost 4 bases, V lost 4 bases, and 8 bases had no gene match. The CDR3 contains 15 residues. Looked up from germline, CDR1 is SEHNR and CDR2 is FQNEAQ (reference sequence). In DNA form, the CDR3 reads TGTGCCAGCAGCTACAGCGGGACTAGCAGATACGAGCAGTACTTC. Its protein is CASSYSGTSRYEQYF.

The rearrangement uses TRBV6-5 and TRBJ1-1, with D hard to call. CDR1 is MNHEY, CDR2 SVGAGI, per germline. Trimming cost V 2 bases and J 2 bases, with 12 bases left between them. The CDR3 loop spans 15 amino acids. The CDR3 is CASSYRPLANTEAFF. The CDR3 region has the DNA TGTGCCAGCAGTTACCGCCCCCTCGCCAACACTGAAGCTTTCTTT.

The chain recombines TRBV5-6 with TRBJ1-1; no clear D. The V gene lost 4 bases and the J gene lost 0 bases, with 16 bases spanning the gap. This CDR3 is 16 amino acids long. The germline V gene has CDR1 SGHDT and CDR2 YYEEEE. CDR3 in DNA: TGTGCCAGCAGCAAAGACACCTTCAGTATGAACACTGAAGCTTTCTTT. Amino acid sequence: CASSKDTFSMNTEAFF.